Below, 25 T cell receptor beta chains from the same sample are listed, as sequenced in a study of patients and donors after allogeneic stem cell transplantation. TCRdb independently ran MiXCR on the RT-PCR reads; one entry per CDR3 protein. The sample consists of roughly 230,000 distinct CDR3 sequences, roughly 15% of them appearing once. Source material: blood, either unsorted or a sorted T cell fraction (not recorded which). These receptors were taken from a human donor who was either an allogeneic HSCT recipient or a stem cell or donor lymphocyte infusion donor (not recorded which). It is not recorded whose cells these are; they may come from a transplant donor.

This clonotype occurred many times. The chain employs TRBV11-2 and TRBJ1-6; D unresolved. Germline V CDR1 and CDR2: SGHAT, FQNNGV. The CDR3 is made up of 15 amino acids. V lost 0 bases and J lost 11, with 14 bases in between. The CDR3 spells CASSLEAGSETPLHF. CDR3 DNA sequence: TGTGCCAGCAGCTTAGAGGCAGGCTCGGAAACACCCCTCCACTTT.

This clonotype has at least ten counts. The chain uses TRBV12-3 or TRBV12-4 and TRBJ2-7, with 10 bases identical to TRBD1. This CDR3 spans 15 amino acids. The junction had 2 bases not matched to a gene; V was cut back by 1 base and J by 2 bases. DNA of the CDR3: TGTGCCAGCAGTTTAGGGACAGGGGGGGCCTACGAGCAGTACTTC. Protein product: CASSLGTGGAYEQYF.

The DNA of the CDR3 is TGTGCCAGCAGCTTGGGAGACAGGGTAATCGCTGAAGCTTTCTTT. Its translation: CASSLGDRVIAEAFF. The chain is built from TRBV5-5 and TRBJ1-1; 7 nucleotides match TRBD1. This CDR3 has 15 residues. Germline V CDR1 and CDR2: SGHKS, YYEKEE (reference sequence). J was trimmed by 6 bases and V by 0 bases; bases with no gene match: 8.

This clonotype was seen repeatedly, ten times or more. The chain links TRBV12-3 or TRBV12-4 to TRBJ1-2; D might be TRBD1 (6 bases). V was clipped by 7 bases and J by 4 bases, with 13 bases between them. The CDR3 is made up of 13 amino acids. The CDR3, as DNA: TGTGCCAGCAACCGACAGGAAATCTATGGCTACACCTTC. Protein product: CASNRQEIYGYTF.

This clonotype has a count of ten or more. V usage is TRBV12-3 or TRBV12-4 and J usage is TRBJ1-2; no clear D gene. The CDR3 runs 13 residues. Trimming stripped 5 bases from V and 5 bases from J, with 12 bases between. CDR3 sequence (DNA): TGTGCCAGCAGTCCATCATCAGGTTATGGCTACACCTTC. It specifies CASSPSSGYGYTF.

In this sample, this clonotype turned up a few times. V usage is TRBV7-9 and J usage is TRBJ1-1; D is possibly TRBD1 (6 bases). From germline, CDR1 is SEHNR and CDR2 FQNEAQ (reference sequence). CDR3 length equals 14 residues. Trimming removed 4 bases at V and 4 bases at J, with 13 bases between. In nucleotides, the CDR3 is TGTGCCAGCAGCTCGATACAGGGAACCACTGAAGCTTTCTTT. It translates to CASSSIQGTTEAFF.

CDR3 sequence reads: CASSPGTGIDVEKLFF. CDR3 DNA sequence: TGCGCCAGCAGCCCCGGGACAGGGATTGATGTGGAAAAACTGTTTTTT. The chain links TRBV5-1 to TRBJ1-4, with 9 bases fitting TRBD1. The V and J ends lost 4 bases and 8 bases, in that order; junction bases with no gene match: 12. The CDR3 consists of 16 residues. Germline CDR1 SGHRS, CDR2 YFSETQ.

The chain carries TRBV6-1 and TRBJ2-1, with 15 positions matching TRBD2. The V and J ends lost 7 bases and 6 bases, in that order; junction bases with no gene match: 4. Germline V CDR1 and CDR2: MNHNS, SASEGT. The CDR3 length is 15 residues. The CDR3 region has the DNA TGTGCCAGCACCGGACTAGCGGGAGGGCCCAATGAGCAGTTCTTC. It yields the protein CASTGLAGGPNEQFF.

V is TRBV28 and J is TRBJ1-6; D not resolved. Trimming left V 1 base short and J 0 bases short, with 10 bases between. Per germline, CDR1 MDHEN and CDR2 SYDVKM. This CDR3 spans 17 amino acids. The CDR3 DNA is TGTGCCAGCAGTTTATTCGGTAGGAGCTCCTATAATTCACCCCTCCACTTT. Encoded protein: CASSLFGRSSYNSPLHF. Full variable domain (rest looked up from reference TRBV28 and TRBJ1-6): DVKVTQSSRYLVKRTGEKVFLECVQDMDHENMFWYRQDPGLGLRLIYFSYDVKMKEKGDIPEGYSVSREKKERFSLILESASTNQTSMYLCASSLFGRSSYNSPLHFGNGTRLTVT.

V usage is TRBV5-1 and J usage is TRBJ2-3; 7 bases are shared with TRBD2. Germline values: CDR1 SGHRS, CDR2 YFSETQ. J was trimmed by 3 bases and V by 4 bases; bases with no gene match: 5. The CDR3 extends over 14 amino acids. The chain's CDR3 is CASSDGLVTDTQYF. Written as DNA, the CDR3 is TGCGCCAGCAGCGACGGACTAGTAACAGATACGCAGTATTTT.

The CDR3 DNA sequence: TGTGCCAGCAGCCACGTCAGGGGGGGTACGAACACCGGGGAGCTGTTTTTT. This translates into CASSHVRGGTNTGELFF. The V gene is TRBV6-1, the J gene TRBJ2-2; D might be TRBD1 or TRBD2, each matching 7 bases. This CDR3 is 17 amino acids long. Germline V gene data show CDR1 as MNHNS and CDR2 as SASEGT. Trimming took off 6 bases at V and 0 bases at J, with 17 bases between the two ends.

The chain is built from TRBV19 and TRBJ2-5, with D unresolved. With 5 bases removed from V and 2 bases from J, the gap between germline ends came to 9 bases. The CDR3 spans 13 residues. In germline, CDR1 is LNHDA, CDR2 SQIVND (reference sequence). The CDR3: CASSSYRQETQYF. DNA for the CDR3: TGTGCCAGTAGTTCCTATAGGCAAGAGACCCAGTACTTC.

The V gene is TRBV7-8, the J gene TRBJ1-5, with 7 positions matching TRBD1. V lost 5 bases, J lost 6 bases, and 10 bases stayed unmatched. This CDR3 has 15 amino acids. The germline V gene has CDR1 SGHVS and CDR2 FQNEAQ. In nucleotides, the CDR3 is TGTGCCAGCAGCGCGTTTAGGGACAGCTCTCAGCCCCAGCATTTT. It codes for CASSAFRDSSQPQHF. The whole variable domain, filled in from reference TRBV7-8 and TRBJ1-5, reads GAGVSQSPRYKVAKRGQDVALRCDPISGHVSLFWYQQALGQGPEFLTYFQNEAQLDKSGLPSDRFFAERPEGSVSTLKIQRTQQEDSAVYLCASSAFRDSSQPQHFGDGTRLSIL.

V gene TRBV18 combines with J gene TRBJ1-4; TRBD1 aligns across 7 bases. The CDR3 has 16 amino acids. J gave up 4 bases and V 3 bases, and 8 bases lay outside the gene matches. From germline, CDR1 is KGHSH and CDR2 LQKENI. The CDR3 coding sequence is TGTGCCAGCTCACCGACGCCGGGACAGATTAATGAAAAACTGTTTTTT. Residues: CASSPTPGQINEKLFF. The variable domain in full, with the rest retrieved from reference TRBV18 and TRBJ1-4, is NAGVMQNPRHLVRRRGQEARLRCSPMKGHSHVYWYRQLPEEGLKFMVYLQKENIIDESGMPKERFSAEFPKEGPSILRIQQVVRGDSAAYFCASSPTPGQINEKLFFGSGTQLSVL.

The chain carries TRBV7-3 and TRBJ2-2, with unresolved D. The CDR3 is 14 residues long. V lost 1 base to trimming and J lost 4 bases, with 7 bases between them. Germline V gene sequence: CDR1 SGHTA, CDR2 FQGTGA. The CDR3: CASSLMFTTGELFF. DNA of the CDR3: TGTGCCAGCAGCTTAATGTTCACCACCGGGGAGCTGTTTTTT.

This clonotype showed up many times. The chain employs TRBV5-1 and TRBJ2-7; 8 bases match TRBD2. CDR3 length equals 16 residues. The germline gives CDR1 SGHRS, CDR2 YFSETQ. Losses at the gene ends were 4 bases for V and 5 bases for J; bases not matched to a gene: 14. The CDR3 nucleotides are TGCGCCAGCAGCGAGGGTCCGGGACTAGATTTAGACGAGCAGTACTTC. Protein sequence: CASSEGPGLDLDEQYF.

The sample holds many counts of this clonotype. This rearrangement joins TRBV10-3 to TRBJ2-5, with D possibly TRBD1 on 6 matching bases. This CDR3 has 13 amino acids. The ends were cut back, 5 bases at V and 2 bases at J, with 9 bases in the middle. From germline, CDR1 is ENHRY and CDR2 SYGVKD. CDR3 DNA sequence: TGTGCCATCAGTAGGACAGCACAAGAGACCCAGTACTTC. Protein: CAISRTAQETQYF.

This clonotype was seen more than once but under ten times. CDR3 amino acids: CASSFAGETQYF. The DNA for the CDR3 is TGTGCCAGCAGTTTTGCCGGGGAGACCCAGTACTTC. The chain uses TRBV27 and TRBJ2-5; D remains unclear. Germline CDR1 and CDR2: MNHEY and SMNVEV (reference sequence). The V end was cut by 3 bases, the J end by 5 bases, with 7 bases between. This CDR3 region has 12 residues.

This sequence joins TRBV5-1 and TRBJ1-1; 7 bases line up with TRBD1. This CDR3 has 14 amino acids. The V and J ends lost 4 bases and 0 bases, in that order; junction bases with no gene match: 3. In germline, CDR1 is SGHRS, CDR2 YFSETQ. CDR3 DNA sequence: TGCGCCAGCAGCCGGGACAGCGTGAACACTGAAGCTTTCTTT. Translation gives CASSRDSVNTEAFF.

The gene calls are TRBV20-1 and TRBJ2-3; D may correspond to TRBD1 or TRBD2 (5 bases each). The CDR3 consists of 17 residues. V lost 0 bases, J lost 4 bases, and 20 bases lay in between. Germline V CDR1 and CDR2: DFQATT, SNEGSKA (reference sequence). The CDR3 spells CSAREGLLGPRADTQYF. CDR3 in DNA: TGCAGTGCTAGAGAAGGACTTCTAGGGCCCAGGGCAGATACGCAGTATTTT.

The genes are TRBV5-1 and TRBJ2-2, with a tentative D call TRBD1 (5 bases). Trimming removed 1 base at V and 1 base at J, with 8 bases between. CDR3 length: 15 amino acids. Germline V lookup: CDR1 SGHRS, CDR2 YFSETQ. In DNA, the CDR3 is TGCGCCAGCAGCTTGTATAGGGGGAACACCGGGGAGCTGTTTTTT. Protein product: CASSLYRGNTGELFF.

This clonotype has only a few counts. The chain couples TRBV15 to TRBJ1-6, with TRBD1 matching over 9 bases. CDR3 size: 16 residues. Germline V gives CDR1 LNHNV, CDR2 YYDKDF (reference sequence). The V and J ends lost 0 bases and 4 bases, in that order; junction bases with no gene match: 1. CDR3 coding DNA: TGTGCCACCAGCAGAGATGACAGGGGGTATAATTCACCCCTCCACTTT. Residues: CATSRDDRGYNSPLHF.

This clonotype was observed a handful of times. The J gene is TRBJ1-6, the V gene TRBV4-1; 8 nucleotides line up with TRBD1. The CDR3 covers 15 residues. Germline V gene data show CDR1 as MGHRA and CDR2 as YSYEKL. With 4 bases clipped from V and 6 bases from J, the junction kept 5 bases outside the gene matches. CDR3 bases: TGCGCCAGCAGCCCCGGACAGGGTTTTAATTCACCCCTCCACTTT. It specifies CASSPGQGFNSPLHF.

This clonotype was counted ten times or more. This sequence joins TRBV5-1 and TRBJ2-3; maybe TRBD1 (6 bases). Germline CDR1 and CDR2: SGHRS and YFSETQ. The CDR3 extends over 15 amino acids. Between the trimmed V and J ends, which lost 2 bases and 2 bases, there was a span of 12 bases. Written as DNA, the CDR3 is TGCGCCAGCAGCTTTAATGGACAGCACACAGATACGCAGTATTTT. Translated: CASSFNGQHTDTQYF.

In the case of this clonotype: The junction shows a germline mismatch at one end, possibly a read error. The V call is TRBV5-5, the J call TRBJ1-2; a weak D match, TRBD1 (5 bases). The CDR3 spans 12 residues. The germline gives CDR1 SGHKS, CDR2 YYEKEE (reference sequence). DNA of the CDR3: TGTGCCAGCAGCTTTCCCGGGACTCAGCCTTTCTTC. As protein: CASSFPGTQPFF.